One and the same sample provided the 9 T cell receptor beta chains below, sequenced in a study of response to subunit inactivated influenza vaccine. One entry per CDR3 protein, called by TCRdb with MiXCR from the RT-PCR reads. The repertoire has roughly 790,000 distinct CDR3 sequences, around 20% of them found once; the top ten carry roughly 10%. Specimen: PBMCs from blood, collected 5 days after vaccination. The receptors shown here come from a man over 45 who received an inactivated influenza vaccine.

This clonotype was seen a few times. The CDR3 region is CASSQGERADQETQYF. DNA of the CDR3: TGCGCCAGCAGCCAAGGGGAAAGAGCCGACCAAGAGACCCAGTACTTC. The chain uses TRBV4-3 and TRBJ2-5; unclear D gene. Trimming shortened V by 1 base and J by 0 bases, and 12 bases separated the two germline ends. CDR3 size: 16 residues. Germline V CDR1 and CDR2: LGHNA, YSLEER.

In its sample, this clonotype was seen a few times. V usage is TRBV29-1 and J usage is TRBJ2-2; D not certain. Trimming pared 3 bases from V and 7 bases from J, leaving 6 bases between. The CDR3 has 11 residues. CDR1 is SQVTM and CDR2 is ANQGSEA in the germline V gene. CDR3 sequence (DNA): TGCAGCGTTGATAAGGGCGGGGAGCTGTTTTTT. Translation: CSVDKGGELFF.

For this clonotype: This clone may be a read error of a much larger clone one base away. The CDR3 DNA reads as TGTGCCTGCAGTTTATGGCTTAGGAGCGGACCGAACACCGGGGAGCTGTTTTTT. Its protein is CACSLWLRSGPNTGELFF. The rearrangement joins TRBV27 to TRBJ2-2; tentative D call: TRBD2 (5 bases). The CDR3 runs 18 residues. Germline CDR1 is MNHEY and CDR2 is SMNVEV (reference sequence).

The V call is TRBV29-1, the J call TRBJ2-3; 11 bases agree with TRBD2. Germline V gene sequence: CDR1 SQVTM, CDR2 ANQGSEA. CDR3 length: 14 amino acids. V lost 5 bases and J lost 4; bases outside the gene matches: 5. CDR3 sequence (DNA): TGCAGCGTTTCCGGGACTAGCGGCGCAGATACGCAGTATTTT. Translation: CSVSGTSGADTQYF.

This clonotype occurred a few times. The gene calls are TRBV6-2 or TRBV6-3 and TRBJ2-3; no reliable D call. Trimming removed 3 bases at V and 0 bases at J, with 13 bases between. This CDR3 is 16 amino acids long. Germline CDR1 reads MNHEY; CDR2 reads SVGEGT. The CDR3 is CASSYGPGTSTDTQYF. The CDR3 DNA is TGTGCCAGCAGTTATGGTCCAGGCACCAGCACAGATACGCAGTATTTT.

This clonotype was observed many times. The rearrangement joins TRBV5-6 to TRBJ2-2, with D unclear. Trimming took 3 bases from V and 6 from J, leaving 6 bases between them. In germline, CDR1 is SGHDT, CDR2 YYEEEE. This CDR3 contains 12 residues. The CDR3 sequence: CASSSPAGELFF. The CDR3 DNA sequence: TGTGCCAGCAGCTCCCCCGCCGGGGAGCTGTTTTTT.

This chain uses TRBV13 with TRBJ2-5, with D possibly TRBD2 on 6 matching bases. Germline assignment: CDR1 PRHDT and CDR2 FYEKMQ (reference sequence). There are 16 residues in the CDR3. The V end was cut by 4 bases, the J end by 5 bases, with 20 bases between. This CDR3 reads CASSSGEVRGRETQYF. The CDR3, as DNA: TGTGCCAGCAGCTCGGGAGAGGTGAGGGGACGTGAGACCCAGTACTTC.

This clonotype was observed a handful of times. The chain combines TRBV4-3 with TRBJ2-7; 7 bases agree with TRBD1. After removal of 0 bases from V and 7 bases from J, the junction contained 12 bases not matched to a gene. Germline V lookup: CDR1 LGHNA, CDR2 YSLEER. The CDR3 has 16 residues. The CDR3 coding sequence is TGCGCCAGCAGCCAAGATGGCCGGACAGGTACTTCGGAGCAGTACTTC. Translation: CASSQDGRTGTSEQYF.

This chain links TRBV20-1 with TRBJ2-1, with 7 bases aligning to TRBD2. The CDR3 has 16 amino acids. Trimming took 3 bases from V and 6 from J; bases not matched to a gene: 14. Germline V gene lookup returns CDR1 DFQATT and CDR2 SNEGSKA (reference sequence). CDR3 nucleotide sequence: TGCAGTGCTAGGGGTTTCGCGGGAGTTGTGGGCAATGAGCAGTTCTTC. It encodes CSARGFAGVVGNEQFF.